This record concerns one TCR beta chain sequence. The antigen remains undetermined. Germline CDR1 and CDR2: SGDLS and YYNGEE. The CDR3 runs 14 residues. V lost 0 bases, J lost 6 bases, and 11 bases lay in between. This sample was included in a study of beta chain features in type 1 diabetes. At the level of the study: Cell yields, gender and age were similar in healthy donors and patients. Study findings and constraints: VDJ junctions sequenced from type 1 diabetes patients showed fewer insertions and more deletions.

The authors took one heparinised blood draw, averaging about 116 mL, from each donor. The authors sorted CD4+ naive, central memory, regulatory and stem cell-like memory cells via CD45RO/CCR7/CD25/CD127/CD95/CD27. Every isolated RNA sample was fully reverse transcribed, so sequencing captured expressed TCRB transcripts. Sequencing used immunoSEQ multiplex PCR; TCRdb keeps in-frame clones, though not all of them. The table records about 220,000 clones, about 11% of them present only once. This sequence originates from a man between 18 and 29 years old in good health. Input material: central memory CD4+ T cells from blood. The genes are TRBV9 and TRBJ2-3; no definite D call. CDR3 in amino acids: CASSVAPLGDTQYF. CDR3 sequence (DNA): TGTGCCAGCAGCGTAGCCCCGCTTGGCGATACGCAGTATTTT.